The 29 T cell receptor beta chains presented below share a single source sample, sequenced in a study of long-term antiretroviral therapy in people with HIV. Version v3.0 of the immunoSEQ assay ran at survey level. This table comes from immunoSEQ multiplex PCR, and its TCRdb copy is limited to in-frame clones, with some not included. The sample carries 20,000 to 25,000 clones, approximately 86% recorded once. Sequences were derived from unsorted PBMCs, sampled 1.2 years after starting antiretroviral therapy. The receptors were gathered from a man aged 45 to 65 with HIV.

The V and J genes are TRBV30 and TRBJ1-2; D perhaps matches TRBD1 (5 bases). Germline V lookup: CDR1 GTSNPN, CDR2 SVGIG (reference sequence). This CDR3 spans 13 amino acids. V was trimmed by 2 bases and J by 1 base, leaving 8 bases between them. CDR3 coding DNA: TGTGCCTGGAGTCCCGACAGTAACTATGGCTACACCTTC. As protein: CAWSPDSNYGYTF. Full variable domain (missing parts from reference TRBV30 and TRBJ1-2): SQTIHQWPATLVQPVGSPLSLECTVEGTSNPNLYWYRQAAGRGLQLLFYSVGIGQISSEVPQNLSASRPQDRQFILSSKKLLLSDSGFYLCAWSPDSNYGYTFGSGTRLTVV.

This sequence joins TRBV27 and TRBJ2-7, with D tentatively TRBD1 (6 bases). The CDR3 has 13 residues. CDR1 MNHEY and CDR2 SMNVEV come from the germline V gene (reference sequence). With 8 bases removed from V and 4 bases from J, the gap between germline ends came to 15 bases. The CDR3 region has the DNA TGTGCCAGCGCCGCACAGGGTTGGTACGAGCAGTACTTC. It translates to CASAAQGWYEQYF.

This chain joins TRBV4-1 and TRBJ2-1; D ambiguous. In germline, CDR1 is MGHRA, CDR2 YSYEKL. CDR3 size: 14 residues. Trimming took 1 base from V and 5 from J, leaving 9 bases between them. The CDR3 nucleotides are TGCGCCAGCAGCCAAGGGAACAGAGACAATGAGCAGTTCTTC. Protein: CASSQGNRDNEQFF.

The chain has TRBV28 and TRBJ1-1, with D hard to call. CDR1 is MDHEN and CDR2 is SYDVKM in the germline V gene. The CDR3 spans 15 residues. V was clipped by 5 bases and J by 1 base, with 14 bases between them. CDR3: CASSGEGGPNTEAFF. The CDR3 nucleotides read TGTGCCAGCAGTGGCGAGGGCGGACCGAACACTGAAGCTTTCTTT.

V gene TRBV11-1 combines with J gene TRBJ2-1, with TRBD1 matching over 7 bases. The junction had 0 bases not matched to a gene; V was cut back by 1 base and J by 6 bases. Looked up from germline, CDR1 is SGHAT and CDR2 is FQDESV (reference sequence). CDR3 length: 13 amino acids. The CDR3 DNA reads TGTGCCAGCAGCTTAGACAGGGGCAATGAGCAGTTCTTC. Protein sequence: CASSLDRGNEQFF. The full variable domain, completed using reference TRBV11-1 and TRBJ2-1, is EAEVAQSPRYKITEKSQAVAFWCDPISGHATLYWYRQILGQGPELLVQFQDESVVDDSQLPKDRFSAERLKGVDSTLKIQPAELGDSAMYLCASSLDRGNEQFFGPGTRLTVL.

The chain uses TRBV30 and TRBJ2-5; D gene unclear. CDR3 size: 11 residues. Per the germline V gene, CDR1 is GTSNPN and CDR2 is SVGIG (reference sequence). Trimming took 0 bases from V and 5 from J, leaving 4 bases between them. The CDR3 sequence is CAWSVEETQYF. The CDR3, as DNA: TGTGCCTGGAGTGTTGAGGAGACCCAGTACTTC.

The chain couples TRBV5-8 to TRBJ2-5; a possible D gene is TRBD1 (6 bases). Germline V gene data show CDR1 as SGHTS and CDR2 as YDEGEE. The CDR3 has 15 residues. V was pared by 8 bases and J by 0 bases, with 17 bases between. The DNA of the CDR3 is TGTGCCAGAGGGCCTGACGGACAGAACCAAGAGACCCAGTACTTC. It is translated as CARGPDGQNQETQYF.

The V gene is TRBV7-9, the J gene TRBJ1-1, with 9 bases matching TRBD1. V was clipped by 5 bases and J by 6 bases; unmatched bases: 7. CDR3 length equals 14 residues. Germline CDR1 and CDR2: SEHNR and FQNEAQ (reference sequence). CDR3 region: CASSQGQGLAEAFF. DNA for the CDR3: TGTGCCAGCAGCCAAGGACAGGGGTTGGCTGAAGCTTTCTTT.

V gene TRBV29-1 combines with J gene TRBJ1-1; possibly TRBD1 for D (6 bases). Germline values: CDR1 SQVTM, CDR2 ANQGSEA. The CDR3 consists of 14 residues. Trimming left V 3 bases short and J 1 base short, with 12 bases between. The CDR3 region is CSVERGSQNTEAFF. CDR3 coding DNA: TGCAGCGTTGAGAGGGGGTCCCAGAACACTGAAGCTTTCTTT.

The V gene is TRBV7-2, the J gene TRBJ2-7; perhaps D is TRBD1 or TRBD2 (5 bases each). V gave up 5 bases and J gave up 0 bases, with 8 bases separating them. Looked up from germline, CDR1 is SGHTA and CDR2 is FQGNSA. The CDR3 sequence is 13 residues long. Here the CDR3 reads CASSPGTSYEQYF. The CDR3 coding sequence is TGTGCCAGCAGCCCCGGGACCTCCTACGAGCAGTACTTC.

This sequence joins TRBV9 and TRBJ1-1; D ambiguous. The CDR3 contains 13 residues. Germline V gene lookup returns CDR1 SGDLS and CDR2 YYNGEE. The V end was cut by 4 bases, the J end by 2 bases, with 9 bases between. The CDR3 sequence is CASSIIHNTEAFF. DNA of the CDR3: TGTGCCAGCAGCATCATCCATAACACTGAAGCTTTCTTT.

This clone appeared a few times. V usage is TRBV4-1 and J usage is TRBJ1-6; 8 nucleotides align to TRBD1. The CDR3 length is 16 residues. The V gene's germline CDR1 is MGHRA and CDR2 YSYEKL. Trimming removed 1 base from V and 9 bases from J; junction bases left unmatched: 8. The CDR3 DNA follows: TGCGCCAGCAGCCAAGTCATGGCAGGGGGCCTTTCACCCCTCCACTTT. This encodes CASSQVMAGGLSPLHF.

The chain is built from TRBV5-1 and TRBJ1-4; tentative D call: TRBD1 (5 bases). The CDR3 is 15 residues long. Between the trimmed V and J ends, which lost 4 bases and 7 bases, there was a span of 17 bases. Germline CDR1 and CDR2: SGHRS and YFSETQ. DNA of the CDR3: TGCGCCAGCAGCCTTTTGGGGGGATTAGGTGAAAAACTGTTTTTT. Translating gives CASSLLGGLGEKLFF.

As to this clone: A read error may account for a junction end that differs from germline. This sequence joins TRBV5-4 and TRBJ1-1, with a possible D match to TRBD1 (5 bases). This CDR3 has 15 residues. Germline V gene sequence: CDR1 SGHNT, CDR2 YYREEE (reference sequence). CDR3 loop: CASSLGGDSRPEAFF. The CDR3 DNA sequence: TGTGCCAGCAGTTTGGGAGGGGATTCGAGACCTGAAGCTTTCTTT. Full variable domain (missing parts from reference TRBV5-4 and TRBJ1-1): ETGVTQSPTHLIKTRGQQVTLRCSSQSGHNTVSWYQQALGQGPQFIFQYYREEENGRGNFPPRFSGLQFPNYSSELNVNALELDDSALYLCASSLGGDSRPEAFFGQGTRLTVV.

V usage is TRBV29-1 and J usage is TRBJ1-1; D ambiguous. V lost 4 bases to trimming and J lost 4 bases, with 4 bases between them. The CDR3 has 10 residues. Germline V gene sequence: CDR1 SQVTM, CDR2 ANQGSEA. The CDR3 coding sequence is TGCAGCGTTGTAGGCACTGAAGCTTTCTTT. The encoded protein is CSVVGTEAFF.

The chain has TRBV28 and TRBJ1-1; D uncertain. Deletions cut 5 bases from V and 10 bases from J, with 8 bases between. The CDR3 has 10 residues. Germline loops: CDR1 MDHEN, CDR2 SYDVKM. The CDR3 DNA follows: TGTGCCAGCAGTCCACACACAGCTTTCTTT. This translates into CASSPHTAFF.

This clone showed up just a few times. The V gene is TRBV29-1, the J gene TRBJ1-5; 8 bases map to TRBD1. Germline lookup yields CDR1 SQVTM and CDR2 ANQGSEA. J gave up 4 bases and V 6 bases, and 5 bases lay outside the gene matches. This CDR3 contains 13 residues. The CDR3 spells CSVTGVGNQPQHF. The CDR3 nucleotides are TGCAGCGTGACAGGGGTGGGAAATCAGCCCCAGCATTTT. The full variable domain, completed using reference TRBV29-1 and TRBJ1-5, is SAVISQKPSRDICQRGTSLTIQCQVDSQVTMMFWYRQQPGQSLTLIATANQGSEATYESGFVIDKFPISRPNLTFSTLTVSNMSPEDSSIYLCSVTGVGNQPQHFGDGTRLSIL.

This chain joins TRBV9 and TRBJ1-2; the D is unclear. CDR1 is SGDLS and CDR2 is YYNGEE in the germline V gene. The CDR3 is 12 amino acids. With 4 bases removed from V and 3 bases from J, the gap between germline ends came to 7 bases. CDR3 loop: CASSSGDYGYTF. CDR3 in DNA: TGTGCCAGCAGCTCCGGGGACTATGGCTACACCTTC.

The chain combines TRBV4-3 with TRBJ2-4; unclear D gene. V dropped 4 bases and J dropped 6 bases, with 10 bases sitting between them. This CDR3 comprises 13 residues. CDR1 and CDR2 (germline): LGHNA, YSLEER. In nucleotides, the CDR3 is TGCGCCAGCAGCCTCGGGCCGTTAAACATTCAGTACTTC. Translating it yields CASSLGPLNIQYF.

CDR3 DNA: TGTGCCAGCAGCCTTGATGAGGGGAAGGCAGGCTACACCTTC. This sequence encodes CASSLDEGKAGYTF. V gene TRBV28 combines with J gene TRBJ1-2; maybe TRBD1 (5 bases). The CDR3 is 14 residues long. Trimming removed 6 bases from V and 8 bases from J, with 19 bases in between. Germline V CDR1 and CDR2: MDHEN, SYDVKM.

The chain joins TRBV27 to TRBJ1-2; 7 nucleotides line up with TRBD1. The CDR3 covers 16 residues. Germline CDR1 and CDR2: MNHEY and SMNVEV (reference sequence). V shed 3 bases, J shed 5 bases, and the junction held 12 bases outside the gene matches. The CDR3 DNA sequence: TGTGCCAGCAGTTTCAAGGAGGGGGCGGGGCCTTATGGCTACACCTTC. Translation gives CASSFKEGAGPYGYTF.

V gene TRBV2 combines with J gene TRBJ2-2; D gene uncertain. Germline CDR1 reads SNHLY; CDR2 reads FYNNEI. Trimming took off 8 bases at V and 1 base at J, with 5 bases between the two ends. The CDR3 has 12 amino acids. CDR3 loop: CASVRNTGELFF. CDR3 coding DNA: TGTGCCAGCGTGAGGAACACCGGGGAGCTGTTTTTT.

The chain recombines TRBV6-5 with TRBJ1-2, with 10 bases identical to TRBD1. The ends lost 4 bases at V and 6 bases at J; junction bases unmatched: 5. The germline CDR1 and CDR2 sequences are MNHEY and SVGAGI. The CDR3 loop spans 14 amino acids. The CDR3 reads CASSSTGGLDGYTF. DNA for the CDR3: TGTGCCAGCAGTTCGACAGGGGGCCTAGATGGCTACACCTTC.

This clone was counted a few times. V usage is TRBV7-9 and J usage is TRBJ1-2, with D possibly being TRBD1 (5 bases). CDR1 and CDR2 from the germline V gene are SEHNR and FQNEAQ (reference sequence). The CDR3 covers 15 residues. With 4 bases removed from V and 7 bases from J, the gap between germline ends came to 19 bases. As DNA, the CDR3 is TGTGCCAGCAGCTCCCCCCGTAGAGGGGAGGTTGGCTACACCTTC. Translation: CASSSPRRGEVGYTF. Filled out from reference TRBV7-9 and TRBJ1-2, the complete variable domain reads DTGVSQNPRHKITKRGQNVTFRCDPISEHNRLYWYRQTLGQGPEFLTYFQNEAQLEKSRLLSDRFSAERPKGSFSTLEIQRTEQGDSAMYLCASSSPRRGEVGYTFGSGTRLTVV.

The CDR3 DNA reads as TGTGCCAGCAGACAACAGGGGAAAACTGAAGCTTTCTTT. Amino acids: CASRQQGKTEAFF. This chain uses TRBV6-5 with TRBJ1-1; 7 bases map to TRBD1. The CDR3 contains 13 residues. CDR1 is MNHEY and CDR2 is SVGAGI in the germline V gene. V lost 6 bases to trimming and J lost 5 bases; unmatched junction nucleotides: 6.

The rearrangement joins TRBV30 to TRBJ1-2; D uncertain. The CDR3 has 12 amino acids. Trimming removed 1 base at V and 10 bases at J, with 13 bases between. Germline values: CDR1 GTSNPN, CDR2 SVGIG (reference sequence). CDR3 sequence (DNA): TGTGCCTGGAGTGCCGGGCCAGGATCCTACACCTTC. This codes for CAWSAGPGSYTF.

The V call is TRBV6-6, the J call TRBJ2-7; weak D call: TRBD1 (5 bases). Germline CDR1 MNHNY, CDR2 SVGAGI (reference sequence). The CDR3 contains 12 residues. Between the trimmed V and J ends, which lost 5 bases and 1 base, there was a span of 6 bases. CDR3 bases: TGTGCCAGCAGTCGACAGTCCTACGAGCAGTACTTC. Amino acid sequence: CASSRQSYEQYF.

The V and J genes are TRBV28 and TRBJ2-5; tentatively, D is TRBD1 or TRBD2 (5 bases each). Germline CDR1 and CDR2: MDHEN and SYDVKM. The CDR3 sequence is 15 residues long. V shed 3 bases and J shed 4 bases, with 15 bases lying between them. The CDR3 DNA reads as TGTGCCAGCAGTTTCTCTCCCGGGGACGGAGAGACCCAGTACTTC. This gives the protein CASSFSPGDGETQYF.

The CDR3 sequence: CASSPTGNSNTEAFF. DNA of the CDR3: TGTGCCAGCTCACCGACAGGGAATTCGAACACTGAAGCTTTCTTT. The V gene is TRBV18, the J gene TRBJ1-1; 7 nucleotides agree with TRBD1. Germline V gene data show CDR1 as KGHSH and CDR2 as LQKENI. This CDR3 is built from 15 residues. After removal of 3 bases from V and 1 base from J, the junction contained 5 bases not matched to a gene.